This T cell receptor (beta chain) was recorded in a study of STAT5B mutations in CD4+ large granular lymphocyte leukemia. Worth noting for this clone: Its antigen is currently unknown.

Sequenced by immunoSEQ multiplex PCR; TCRdb stores in-frame clones only, minus some. The sample shows 25,000 to 30,000 clones, under 90% of them seen only once. V lost 5 bases, J lost 8 bases, and 14 bases lay in between. The CDR3 runs 13 residues. The V gene's germline CDR1 is SGHTA and CDR2 FQGNSA. Study conclusions and caveats: Patient CD4-sorted repertoires looked more clonal than healthy CD4+ repertoires, even without putative leukemic clones. Compared with healthy controls (2/35), patient top clones favored TRBV06 (8/27). Main leukemic clonotypes were patient-specific, but more than 20% appeared at low frequency elsewhere.

This TCR came from a human donor in good health. Sequencing was carried out using CD4+ T cells from blood buffy coats. The chain couples TRBV7-2 to TRBJ2-3, with no clear D. The chain's CDR3 is CASSPGPDGTQYF. Here the CDR3 DNA reads TGTGCCAGCAGCCCCGGACCGGACGGTACGCAGTATTTT.